These T cell receptor beta chains were read from a single sample in a study of blood T cell repertoires in COVID-19. Generated by immunoSEQ multiplex PCR, the TCRdb table keeps only in-frame clones and is missing some. Of 85,000 to 95,000 clones listed, roughly 84% are singletons. The sequencing input was peripheral blood. These receptors came from a woman of 80 years or more with acute or convalescent COVID-19. The CDR3 runs from the conserved cysteine through the conserved F or W. D genes are given only for firm matches. For some rows the clone size is stated as once, few or many, or as a class when expanded; others skip it.

j_call d_call v_call clone_size cdr3_aa cdr3_nt
TRBJ1-2 - TRBV6-6 - CASSSDSFYGYTF TGTGCCAGCAGCTCGGACAGCTTTTATGGCTACACCTTC
TRBJ2-3 - TRBV9 - CASSVGPIGSGLDTQYF TGTGCCAGCAGCGTAGGGCCGATAGGTAGCGGATTAGATACGCAGTATTTT
TRBJ2-7 - TRBV7-9 - CASSLWGPGLSYEQYF TGTGCCAGCAGCTTATGGGGCCCAGGGCTCTCCTACGAGCAGTACTTC
TRBJ2-1 TRBD2 TRBV19 - CASSPRTSGTYLDNEQFF TGTGCCAGTAGTCCGCGGACTAGCGGGACTTATCTCGACAATGAGCAGTTCTTC
TRBJ1-1 - TRBV6-5 - CASSSRSQGKYTEAFF TGTGCCAGCAGTTCACGGTCGCAGGGGAAATACACTGAAGCTTTCTTT
TRBJ2-3 TRBD2 TRBV5-6 - CASSLAGGRADTQYF TGTGCCAGCAGCTTGGCTGGCGGGAGGGCAGATACGCAGTATTTT
TRBJ1-5 - TRBV6-2/TRBV6-3 - CASSYLGGQPQHF TGTGCCAGCAGTTACCTCGGGGGTCAGCCCCAGCATTTT
TRBJ1-1 - TRBV21-1 - CASSKDKTDMNTEAFF TGTGCCAGCAGCAAAGACAAGACGGACATGAACACTGAAGCTTTCTTT
TRBJ2-1 TRBD2 TRBV7-6 - CASSVPSGRAGEQFF TGTGCCAGCAGCGTCCCTAGCGGGAGGGCTGGGGAGCAGTTCTTC
TRBJ2-1 TRBD2 TRBV15 - CATSRGGGLGYNEQFF TGTGCCACCAGCAGAGGCGGGGGGTTAGGCTACAATGAGCAGTTCTTC
TRBJ2-1 TRBD2 TRBV14 few CASSQDRPGRAYNEQFF TGTGCCAGCAGCCAAGATCGCCCCGGGAGGGCCTACAATGAGCAGTTCTTC
TRBJ1-2 - TRBV6-5 few CASRYDSHPLYGYTF TGTGCCAGCAGGTACGACAGCCACCCTCTCTATGGCTACACCTTC
TRBJ2-2 TRBD1 TRBV7-2 - CASSSGQGVGTGELFF TGTGCCAGCAGCTCCGGACAGGGGGTCGGTACCGGGGAGCTGTTTTTT
TRBJ2-2 - TRBV19 - CASKTESLNTGELFF TGTGCCAGTAAAACGGAGAGTCTTAACACCGGGGAGCTGTTTTTT
TRBJ1-1 - TRBV2 - CASRGDLNTEAFF TGTGCCAGCAGAGGGGACTTGAACACTGAAGCTTTCTTT